This is a list of T cell receptor beta chains from one sample in a study of neurological immune-mediated disorders. MiXCR was run by TCRdb on the 5' RACE reads, yielding one entry per CDR3 protein. The sample has about 53,000 distinct CDR3 sequences; 3% to 4% are singletons. Sequencing was done on a sample of PBMCs. Receptors originate from a woman aged 30 to 39 with multiple sclerosis. The CDR3 runs from the conserved cysteine through the conserved F or W. D genes are given only for firm matches. The size field is filled for only some rows; it gives once, few, many or a size class.

v_call	d_call	j_call	clone_size	cdr3_nt	cdr3_aa
TRBV6-1	-	TRBJ1-4	many	TGTGCCTCGAGATGGGTCCGCTCTGCAACTAATGAAAAACTGTTTTTT	CASRWVRSATNEKLFF
TRBV5-4	TRBD2	TRBJ2-5	many	TGTGCCAGCAGCTACACGGGACTAGTGCGAGCGGAGACCCAGTACTTC	CASSYTGLVRAETQYF
TRBV5-1	TRBD2	TRBJ2-5	many	TGCGCCAGCAGCTTGGCGCTAGCGGGGTCGGGAGAGACCCAGTACTTC	CASSLALAGSGETQYF
TRBV12-3/TRBV12-4	-	TRBJ2-2	many	TGTGGTACCGGGACCCCAAACACCGGGGAGCTGTTTTTT	CGTGTPNTGELFF
TRBV5-1	-	TRBJ1-1	many	TGCGCCAGCAGTCAGGGTTCCAACACTGAAGCTTTCTTT	CASSQGSNTEAFF
TRBV7-8	TRBD2	TRBJ2-7	many	TGTGCCAGCAGCCCAGGGACTAGCGGGGGGATTTACGAGCAGTACTTC	CASSPGTSGGIYEQYF
TRBV5-6	-	TRBJ1-1	many	TGTGCCAGCGTGCCCGGGGCGGGGGAAGCTTTCTTT	CASVPGAGEAFF
TRBV10-3	-	TRBJ2-7	many	TGTGCCACGGGGGTACTAGTTTACGAGCAGTACTTC	CATGVLVYEQYF
TRBV6-5	-	TRBJ2-3	few	TGTGCCAGCGGGCGGGGCACGGATACGCAGTATTTT	CASGRGTDTQYF
TRBV29-1	-	TRBJ2-1	many	TGCAGCGTGGTGGCAGTGGGTGAGCAGTTCTTC	CSVVAVGEQFF
TRBV4-2	TRBD2	TRBJ2-7	many	TGTGCCAGCAGCCAAGATATCGGTAGCGGGGGCTACGAGCAGTACTTC	CASSQDIGSGGYEQYF
TRBV5-5	-	TRBJ1-5	many	TGTGCCAGCAGCTTGGGGGCAGGCCTCAATCAGCCCCAGCATTTT	CASSLGAGLNQPQHF
TRBV7-2	TRBD2	TRBJ2-5	few	TGTGCCAGCAGCCTCCGGACTAGCGGGAGGGAGACCCAGTACTTC	CASSLRTSGRETQYF
TRBV20-1	-	TRBJ2-7	many	TGCAGTGCGCCGGATGTGGCCTACGAGCAGTACTTC	CSAPDVAYEQYF
TRBV14	-	TRBJ1-1	few	TGTGCCAGCAGCCCCGGGGGGGACACTGAAGCTTTCTTT	CASSPGGDTEAFF
TRBV27	TRBD1	TRBJ2-3	many	TGTGCCAGCAGTACCTACCAGACAGGGATGGACACAGATACGCAGTATTTT	CASSTYQTGMDTDTQYF
TRBV7-8	TRBD1	TRBJ2-1	many	TGTGCCAGCAGCTATACGGGGGACAGGGATTACAATGAGCAGTTCTTC	CASSYTGDRDYNEQFF
TRBV5-1	TRBD2	TRBJ2-3	many	TGCGCCAGCAGCTTGGGAGTTGGCGGGAGCTGGGATACGCAGTATTTT	CASSLGVGGSWDTQYF
TRBV20-1	-	TRBJ1-5	many	TGCAGTGCACGCGACAGGTTCAATCAGCCCCAGCATTTT	CSARDRFNQPQHF
TRBV20-1	TRBD1	TRBJ1-5	many	TGCAGTGCTCAGGACAGGGCGGGCAATCAGCCCCAGCATTTT	CSAQDRAGNQPQHF
TRBV20-1	TRBD2	TRBJ2-3	many	TGCAGTGCTAGACGGGGACTAGCGGGAAGCACAGATACGCAGTATTTT	CSARRGLAGSTDTQYF
TRBV5-1	-	TRBJ2-3	many	TGCGCCAGCAGCCAACTGTCGGGGAGCACAGATACGCAGTATTTT	CASSQLSGSTDTQYF
TRBV12-3/TRBV12-4	-	TRBJ2-7	many	TGTGCCAGCAGTTTCGGGCTCGAGCAGTACTTC	CASSFGLEQYF
TRBV12-3/TRBV12-4	TRBD1	TRBJ1-4	many	TGTGCCAGCAGTCCCCGGACAGGGCCCAGTGAAAAACTGTTTTTT	CASSPRTGPSEKLFF
TRBV6-5	-	TRBJ2-1	many	TGTGCCAGCAGTTACTCCCTGAATGCGGGGATCTCCTACAATGAGCAGTTCTTC	CASSYSLNAGISYNEQFF
TRBV29-1	-	TRBJ1-2	many	TGCAGCTACTCACAGGGATATTATGGCTACACCTTC	CSYSQGYYGYTF
TRBV5-1	TRBD1	TRBJ1-1	many	TGCGCCAGCAGCTTGGCTACAGGGGGCGTCAGTTTGGCCAGCGCGGGGAACACTGAAGCTTTCTTT	CASSLATGGVSLASAGNTEAFF
TRBV5-1	-	TRBJ2-6	few	TGCGCCAGCAGCTTGTGGGGGTCCTCCGACTCTGGGGCCAACGTCCTGACTTTC	CASSLWGSSDSGANVLTF
TRBV5-1	TRBD1	TRBJ1-2	many	TGCGCCAGCAGCCCACAAAAGCAGGGGGCGCAAAGAGGCTACACCTTC	CASSPQKQGAQRGYTF
TRBV25-1	TRBD1	TRBJ2-2	many	TGTGCCAGCAGGGGACAGGGCACCGGGGAGCTGTTTTTT	CASRGQGTGELFF
TRBV5-1	TRBD1	TRBJ2-7	many	TGCGCCAGCAGCTTGGAATCTCAGTTAGGGACAGGTATCTACGAGCAGTACTTC	CASSLESQLGTGIYEQYF
TRBV20-1	-	TRBJ2-7	few	TGCAGTGCAAGGGTCGTGGTAGCTACTGGAGAGCAGTACTTC	CSARVVVATGEQYF
TRBV28	-	TRBJ1-1	many	TGTGCCAGCAGTCCCGCAGGGAACACTGAAGCTTTCTTT	CASSPAGNTEAFF
TRBV4-1	-	TRBJ1-1	-	TGCGCCAGCAGCCAAGATCGTTGGGGCGCCGTCACTGAAGCTTTCTTT	CASSQDRWGAVTEAFF
TRBV7-9	-	TRBJ2-3	-	TGTGCCAGCAGCGAAGTCACAGATACGCAGTATTTT	CASSEVTDTQYF
TRBV20-1	TRBD2	TRBJ2-5	many	TGCACCGCCGGGGGGCAAGAGACCCAGTACTTC	CTAGGQETQYF
TRBV4-1	TRBD2	TRBJ2-1	many	TGCGCCAGCAGCCCCGGGACTAGCCCCTACAATGAGCAGTTCTTC	CASSPGTSPYNEQFF
TRBV5-1	TRBD2	TRBJ2-1	many	TGCGCCAGCCACCCCCCTGGAGCGGGAGTCCCCAATGAGCAGTTCTTC	CASHPPGAGVPNEQFF
TRBV7-2	TRBD1	TRBJ2-2	many	TGTGCCAGCAGCTTTCGAGGGGGCATCACCGGGGAGCTGTTTTTT	CASSFRGGITGELFF
TRBV15	TRBD1	TRBJ1-6	many	TGTGCCACCAGCGTGGGGAGGGGGCATAATTCACCCCTCCACTTT	CATSVGRGHNSPLHF
TRBV15	-	TRBJ1-4	many	TGTGCCACCAGCACGGGAGGGAGGGAGGAAAAACTGTTTTTT	CATSTGGREEKLFF
TRBV11-2	-	TRBJ2-7	many	TGTGCCAGCAGCTTAGATTGGAAGGGGTCCTACGAGCAGTACTTC	CASSLDWKGSYEQYF
TRBV4-3	-	TRBJ2-3	few	TGCGCCAGCAGCCAAGAGAGCGCAGATACGCAGTATTTT	CASSQESADTQYF
TRBV5-1	-	TRBJ2-7	few	TGCGCCAGCAGCCACGGGGAGAGCTACGAGCAGTACTTC	CASSHGESYEQYF
TRBV5-1	TRBD1	TRBJ2-6	many	TGCGCCAGCAGCCGAGGACAGGGATCGGTCTCTGGGGCCAACGTCCTGACTTTC	CASSRGQGSVSGANVLTF
TRBV7-2	TRBD1	TRBJ1-6	medium-sized	TGTGCCAGCAGCTTTAGGACAGGCGGGTCACCCCTCCACTTT	CASSFRTGGSPLHF
TRBV12-3/TRBV12-4	TRBD2	TRBJ2-7	many	TGTGCCAGCAGGGGAGGACTAGATCGCTACGAGCAGTACTTC	CASRGGLDRYEQYF
TRBV20-1	-	TRBJ1-5	few	TGCAGTGCCGGCGGGGGGGCCAATCAGCCCCAGAATTTT	CSAGGGANQPQNF
TRBV7-9	TRBD2	TRBJ2-6	few	TGTGCCAGCAGCCTCGGGGGGGCCGGGGCTGGGGCCAAAGTCCTGACTTTC	CASSLGGAGAGAKVLTF
TRBV12-3/TRBV12-4	TRBD2	TRBJ2-1	-	TGTGCCAGCAGTTTAGGATTGTCGGCGGGAGGTTACAATGAGCAGTTCTTC	CASSLGLSAGGYNEQFF
TRBV7-8	-	TRBJ2-7	many	TGTGCCAGCGGAGCTTACTACGAGCAGTACTTC	CASGAYYEQYF
TRBV28	-	TRBJ2-7	few	TGTGCCAGCAGTTTACGGGTTTACGAGCAGTACTTC	CASSLRVYEQYF
TRBV20-1	-	TRBJ2-1	many	TGCAGTGCGCGAAAGATGAGCTCCTACAATGAGCAGTTCTTC	CSARKMSSYNEQFF